This T cell receptor (beta chain) was recorded in a study of T cells after yellow fever vaccination. At least ten counts were recorded for this clonotype. TCRdb re-analysed the 5' RACE reads in MiXCR, keeping a single row per CDR3 protein. The sample has 230,000 or so distinct CDR3 sequences, 3.6% seen once. The V end lost 6 bases, the J end lost 7 bases, and 13 bases lay between the germline ends. The germline CDR1 and CDR2 sequences are MNHNY and SVGAGI (reference sequence). This CDR3 has 13 residues. This receptor was identified in a man between 18 and 29 years old who received the YFV17D yellow fever vaccine. The V call is TRBV6-6, the J call TRBJ1-5; perhaps TRBD1 as D (6 bases). The sequences come from PBMCs, collected 15 days after the yellow fever booster vaccination. CDR3 bases: TGTGCCAGCAGCCTACAGGGTTGGCAGCCCCAGCATTTT. Its translation is CASSLQGWQPQHF.